This T cell receptor (beta chain) emerged from a study of T cell responses to AZD1222 COVID-19 vaccine. The data were produced by immunoSEQ multiplex PCR, yet TCRdb's version contains in-frame clones alone and is incomplete. The table lists about 150,000 clones, roughly 90% of them singletons. The germline CDR1 and CDR2 sequences are SEHNR and FQNEAQ (reference sequence). CDR3 length equals 16 residues. V dropped 3 bases and J dropped 4; count of bases not matched to a gene: 5. The TCR originated in an adult in good health. The rearrangement joins TRBV7-9 to TRBJ2-2, with 10 bases lining up with TRBD1. Sequenced material: peripheral blood, taken on day 0 of AZD1222 vaccination. CDR3 bases: TGTGCCAGCAGCTTCCGGACAGGGGGAAGCACCGGGGAGCTGTTTTTT. Amino acid sequence: CASSFRTGGSTGELFF.